This T cell receptor (beta chain) appears in the sequencing data of a study of T cell repertoires in cytomegalovirus infection (dated by TCRdb to about 2019). Describing the broader study: Donor HLA type was relevant to the analysis, because carriage of CMV infection together with the matching HLA type was indicated by public TCR beta signatures. Results and caveats for the whole study, not just this receptor: The ex vivo response was dominated by HLA-C-restricted CMV-specific TCR beta clonotypes, and the single most frequent clonotype in two of eight donors was supplied by these HLA-C-restricted clonotypes. Cumulative frequency of public TCR beta family members discriminated carriers of CMV infection plus the relevant HLA type in this cohort and an independent roughly 330-donor cohort.

V and J lose 1 base and 0 bases, and a span of 10 bases separates them. Including cysteine and phenylalanine, the CDR3 has 14 amino acids. Of the read, only the CDR3 DNA is kept; its 42 bases are in frame from base 1. The germline V gene (reference sequence) sets CDR1 to DFQATT and CDR2 to SNEGSKA. The table lists this clonotype with a few counts. The specificity of this receptor is unknown. Base qualities are missing; no much larger clone stands one base away. Sequencing used an Illumina HiSeq 1500. The raw public data were reprocessed by TCRdb itself: fastp quality trimming at Q25, MiXCR clonotype calling, in-frame beta chains only. CDR3 protein sequences are deduplicated, and each keeps its most common genes and DNA. The sample table shows some 350,000 distinct CDR3 sequences, and 15% to 20% are seen once. Approximately 10% of the sample is taken by the ten largest.

The chain couples TRBV20-1 to TRBJ2-7, with the D gene uncertain. This clonotype was sampled from a human donor in good health (CMV status not recorded). Some clones in this sample may be carry-over from other donors' samples. The specimen sequenced was PBMCs. This receptor carries the CDR3 CSARALGASYEQYF. The DNA is as follows: TGCAGTGCTAGAGCCCTAGGAGCCTCCTACGAGCAGTACTTC.